The entry that follows covers one T cell receptor beta chain sequence. The data belong to a study of cytomegalovirus exposure and HLA in healthy donors. Here immunoSEQ multiplex PCR was the method, and the copy in TCRdb shows in-frame clones only, minus some. The data show under 150,000 clones, about nine tenths seen once. This CDR3 contains 11 residues. Germline V gene lookup returns CDR1 MDHEN and CDR2 SYDVKM. The V gene end was trimmed by 10 bases and the J gene end by 5 bases; junction bases not matched to a gene: 1. The sequence was collected from a young man in good health and CMV-seronegative. Sequenced sample: PBMCs. This chain links TRBV28 with TRBJ1-4, with TRBD1 matching over 7 bases. The CDR3 here is CAIQGNEKLFF. The CDR3 coding sequence is TGTGCCATACAGGGGAATGAAAAACTGTTTTTT.